This T cell receptor (beta chain) was sequenced during a study of T cell changes during pregnancy in multiple sclerosis. Measured with immunoSEQ multiplex PCR; TCRdb has only the in-frame clones, and not every one. In the table there are roughly 59,000 clones, under 95% of which are singletons. The source of this sequence is a female donor in good health, enrolled as a control in a pregnancy study. Sequenced material: peripheral blood, taken in the third trimester of pregnancy.

The chain's CDR3 is CASSRSGGAADTQYF. Here the CDR3 DNA reads TGTGCCAGCAGCCGTAGCGGGGGGGCCGCAGATACGCAGTATTTT. The chain combines TRBV6-4 with TRBJ2-3, with 11 bases lining up with TRBD2. The V segment lost 6 bases and the J segment 4 bases; nucleotides outside the gene matches: 6. The V gene's germline CDR1 is MRHNA and CDR2 SNTAGT. The CDR3 spans 15 residues.